This T cell receptor beta chain was identified in a study of blood T cell repertoires in COVID-19. Study as a whole: Collection of acute and convalescent COVID-19 samples took place in the United States, Italy and Spain. PBMCs, B-cell-depleted T cells, or T cells provided the cDNA or gDNA that made up the material.

As originally analysed: Reference gene primers were amplified, and this amplification served to estimate nucleated cell counts. Assay used: immunoSEQ multiplex PCR; TCRdb lists only in-frame clones, some missing. The V and J calls and clone size were taken over from that table, and D and trimming were inferred from the DNA. This sample yields some 270,000 clones, of which about 88% are seen a single time; roughly 5% belongs to the top ten. The sample consisted of peripheral blood. The origin of this receptor is a woman aged 40 to 55 who had recovered from COVID-19.

This chain's CDR3 is CASSPTDRENEKLFF. CDR3 bases: TGTGCCAGCAGCCCCACGGACAGGGAAAATGAAAAACTGTTTTTT. The chain combines TRBV27 with TRBJ1-4; the match to TRBD1 covers 8 bases. Germline CDR1 reads MNHEY; CDR2 reads SMNVEV (reference sequence). V lost 6 bases to trimming and J lost 5 bases; unmatched junction nucleotides: 8. CDR3 size: 15 residues.